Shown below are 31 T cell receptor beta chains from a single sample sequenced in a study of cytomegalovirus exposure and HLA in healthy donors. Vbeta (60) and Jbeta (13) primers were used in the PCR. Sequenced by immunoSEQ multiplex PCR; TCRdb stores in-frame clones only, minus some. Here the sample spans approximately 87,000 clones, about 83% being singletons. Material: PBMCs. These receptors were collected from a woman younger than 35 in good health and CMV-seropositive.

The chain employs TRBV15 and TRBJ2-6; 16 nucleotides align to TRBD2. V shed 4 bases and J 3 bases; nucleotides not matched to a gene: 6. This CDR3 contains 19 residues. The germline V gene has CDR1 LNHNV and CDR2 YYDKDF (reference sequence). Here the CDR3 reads CATSKGTSGGASGANVLTF. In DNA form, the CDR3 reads TGTGCCACCAGCAAAGGGACTAGCGGGGGGGCGAGTGGGGCCAACGTCCTGACTTTC.

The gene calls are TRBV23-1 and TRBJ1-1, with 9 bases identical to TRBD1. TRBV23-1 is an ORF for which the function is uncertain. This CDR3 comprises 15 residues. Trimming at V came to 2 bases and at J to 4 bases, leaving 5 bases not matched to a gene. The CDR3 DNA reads TGCGCCAGCAGTCAAAGGGGGACAGGGATCACTGAAGCTTTCTTT. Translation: CASSQRGTGITEAFF.

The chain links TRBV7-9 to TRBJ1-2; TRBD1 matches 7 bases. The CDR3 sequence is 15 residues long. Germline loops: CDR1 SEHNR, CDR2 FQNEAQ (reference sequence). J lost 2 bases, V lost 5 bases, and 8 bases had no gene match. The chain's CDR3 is CASSLSGTVNYGYTF. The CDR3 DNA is TGTGCCAGCAGCCTTTCCGGGACAGTGAACTATGGCTACACCTTC.

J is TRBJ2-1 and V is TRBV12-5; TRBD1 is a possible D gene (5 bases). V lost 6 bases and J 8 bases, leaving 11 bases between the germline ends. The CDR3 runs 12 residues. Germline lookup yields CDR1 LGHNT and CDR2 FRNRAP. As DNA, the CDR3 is TGTGCTAGTGGCAATCAGGGCTATGAGCAGTTCTTC. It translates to CASGNQGYEQFF.

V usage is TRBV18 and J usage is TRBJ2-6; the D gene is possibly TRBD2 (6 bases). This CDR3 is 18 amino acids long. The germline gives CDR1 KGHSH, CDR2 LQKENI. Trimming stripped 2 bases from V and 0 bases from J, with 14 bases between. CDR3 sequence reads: CASSPLEGAYSGANVLTF. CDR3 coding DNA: TGTGCCAGCTCACCATTGGAGGGAGCGTACTCTGGGGCCAACGTCCTGACTTTC.

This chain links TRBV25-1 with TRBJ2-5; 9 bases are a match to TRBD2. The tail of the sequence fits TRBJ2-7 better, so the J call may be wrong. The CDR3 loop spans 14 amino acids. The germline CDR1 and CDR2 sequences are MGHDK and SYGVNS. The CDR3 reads CASSDPPSGNEQYF. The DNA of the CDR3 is TGTGCCAGCAGTGATCCCCCTAGCGGGAACGAGCAGTACTTC.

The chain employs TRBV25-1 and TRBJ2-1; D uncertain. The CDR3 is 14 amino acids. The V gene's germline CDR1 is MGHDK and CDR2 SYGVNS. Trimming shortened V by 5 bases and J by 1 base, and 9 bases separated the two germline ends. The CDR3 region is CASSWQDSYNEQFF. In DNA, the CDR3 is TGTGCCAGCAGTTGGCAGGATTCCTACAATGAGCAGTTCTTC.

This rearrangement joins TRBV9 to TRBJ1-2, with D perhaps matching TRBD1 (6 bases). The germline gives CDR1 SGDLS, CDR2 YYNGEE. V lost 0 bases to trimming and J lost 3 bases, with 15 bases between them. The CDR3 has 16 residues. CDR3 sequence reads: CASSVAVEGDHYGYTF. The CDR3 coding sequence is TGTGCCAGCAGCGTAGCCGTCGAGGGGGACCACTATGGCTACACCTTC.

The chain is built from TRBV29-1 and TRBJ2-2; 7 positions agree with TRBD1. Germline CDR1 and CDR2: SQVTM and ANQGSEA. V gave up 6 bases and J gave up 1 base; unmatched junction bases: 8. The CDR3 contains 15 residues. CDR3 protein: CSVAPGTVNTGELFF. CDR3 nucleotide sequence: TGCAGCGTGGCCCCCGGGACAGTGAACACCGGGGAGCTGTTTTTT.

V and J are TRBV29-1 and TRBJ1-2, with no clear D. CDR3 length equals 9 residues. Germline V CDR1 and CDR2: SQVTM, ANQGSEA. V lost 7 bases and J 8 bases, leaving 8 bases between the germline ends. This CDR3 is CSAEEGYTF. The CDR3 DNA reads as TGCAGCGCCGAGGAAGGCTACACCTTC.

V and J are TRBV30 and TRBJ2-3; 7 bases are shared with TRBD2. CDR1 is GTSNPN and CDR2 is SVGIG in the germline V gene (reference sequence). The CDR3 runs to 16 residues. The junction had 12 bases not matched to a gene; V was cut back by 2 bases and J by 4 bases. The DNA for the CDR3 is TGTGCCTGGAGTCCGACCCGGACTAGTTTTTCAGATACGCAGTATTTT. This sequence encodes CAWSPTRTSFSDTQYF.

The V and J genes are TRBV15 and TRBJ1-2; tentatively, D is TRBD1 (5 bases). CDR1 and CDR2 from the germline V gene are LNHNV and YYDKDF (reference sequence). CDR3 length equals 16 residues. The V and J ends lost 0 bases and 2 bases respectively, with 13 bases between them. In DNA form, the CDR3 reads TGTGCCACCAGCAGAGATTTGACAGCTGGCAACTATGGCTACACCTTC. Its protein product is CATSRDLTAGNYGYTF.

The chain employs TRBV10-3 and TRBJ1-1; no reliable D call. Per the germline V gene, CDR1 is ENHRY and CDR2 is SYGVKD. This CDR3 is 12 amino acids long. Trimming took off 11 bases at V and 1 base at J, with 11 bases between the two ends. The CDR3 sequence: CAVRRENTEAFF. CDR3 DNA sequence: TGTGCCGTCCGACGGGAGAACACTGAAGCTTTCTTT.

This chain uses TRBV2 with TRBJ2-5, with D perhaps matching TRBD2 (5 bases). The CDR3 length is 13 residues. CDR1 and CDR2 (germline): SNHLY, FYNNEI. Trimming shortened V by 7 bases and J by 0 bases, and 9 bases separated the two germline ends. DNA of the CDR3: TGTGCCAGCAAGGTCGGGAACCAAGAGACCCAGTACTTC. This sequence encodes CASKVGNQETQYF.

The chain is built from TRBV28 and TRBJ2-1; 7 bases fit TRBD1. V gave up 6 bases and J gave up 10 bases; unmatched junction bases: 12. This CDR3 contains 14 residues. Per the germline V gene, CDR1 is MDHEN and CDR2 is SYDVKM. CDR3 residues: CASSRLGVGGEQFF. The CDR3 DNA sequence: TGTGCCAGCAGCCGACTTGGGGTAGGGGGCGAGCAGTTCTTC.

The CDR3 loop reads CASRLAGGGGPYNEQFF. The CDR3 DNA is TGTGCCAGCCGACTAGCGGGAGGGGGAGGCCCCTACAATGAGCAGTTCTTC. The chain joins TRBV2 to TRBJ2-1; 14 nucleotides line up with TRBD2. The CDR3 contains 17 residues. Germline assignment: CDR1 SNHLY and CDR2 FYNNEI. V gave up 8 bases and J gave up 2 bases; unmatched junction bases: 8.

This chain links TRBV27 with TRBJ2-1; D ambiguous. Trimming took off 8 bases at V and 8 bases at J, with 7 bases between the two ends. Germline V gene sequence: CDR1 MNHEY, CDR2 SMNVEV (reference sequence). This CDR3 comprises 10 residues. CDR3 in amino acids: CASLSYEQFF. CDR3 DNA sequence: TGTGCCAGCTTAAGCTATGAGCAGTTCTTC.

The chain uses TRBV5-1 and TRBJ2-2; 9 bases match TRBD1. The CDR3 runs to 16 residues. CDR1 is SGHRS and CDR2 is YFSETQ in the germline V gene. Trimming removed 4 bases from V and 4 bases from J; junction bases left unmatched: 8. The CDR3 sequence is CASSRQGGPVTGELFF. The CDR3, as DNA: TGCGCCAGCAGCCGACAGGGGGGGCCGGTCACCGGGGAGCTGTTTTTT.

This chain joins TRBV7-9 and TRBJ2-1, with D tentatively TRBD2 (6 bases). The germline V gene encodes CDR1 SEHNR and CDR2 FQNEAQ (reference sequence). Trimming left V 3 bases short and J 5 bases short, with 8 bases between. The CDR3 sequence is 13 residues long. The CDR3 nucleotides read TGTGCCAGCAGCTTGCGGGATCACAATGAGCAGTTCTTC. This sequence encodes CASSLRDHNEQFF.

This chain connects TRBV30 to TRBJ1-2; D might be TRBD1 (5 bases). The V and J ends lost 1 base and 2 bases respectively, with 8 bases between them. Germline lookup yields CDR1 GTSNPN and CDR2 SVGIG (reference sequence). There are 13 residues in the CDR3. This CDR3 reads CAWSGDRNYGYTF. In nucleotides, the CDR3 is TGTGCCTGGAGTGGTGACAGAAACTATGGCTACACCTTC. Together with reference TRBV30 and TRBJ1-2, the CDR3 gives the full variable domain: SQTIHQWPATLVQPVGSPLSLECTVEGTSNPNLYWYRQAAGRGLQLLFYSVGIGQISSEVPQNLSASRPQDRQFILSSKKLLLSDSGFYLCAWSGDRNYGYTFGSGTRLTVV.

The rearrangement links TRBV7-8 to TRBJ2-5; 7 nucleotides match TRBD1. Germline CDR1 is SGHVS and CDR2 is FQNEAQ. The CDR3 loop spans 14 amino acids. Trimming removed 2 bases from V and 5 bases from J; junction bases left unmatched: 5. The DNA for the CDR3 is TGTGCCAGCAGCTTAAGGGGGCCAGGGGAGACCCAGTACTTC. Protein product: CASSLRGPGETQYF.

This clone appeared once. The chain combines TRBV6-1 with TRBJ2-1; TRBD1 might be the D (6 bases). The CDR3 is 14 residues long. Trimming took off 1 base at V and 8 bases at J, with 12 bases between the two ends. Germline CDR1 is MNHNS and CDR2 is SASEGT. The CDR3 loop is CASSEVYRDHEQFF. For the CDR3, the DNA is TGTGCCAGCAGTGAAGTTTACAGGGACCATGAGCAGTTCTTC.

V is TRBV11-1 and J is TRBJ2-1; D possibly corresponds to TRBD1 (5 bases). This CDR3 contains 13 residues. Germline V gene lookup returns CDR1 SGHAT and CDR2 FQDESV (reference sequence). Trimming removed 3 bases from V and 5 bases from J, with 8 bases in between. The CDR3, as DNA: TGTGCCAGCAGCTTCCCGACAGACAATGAGCAGTTCTTC. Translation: CASSFPTDNEQFF.

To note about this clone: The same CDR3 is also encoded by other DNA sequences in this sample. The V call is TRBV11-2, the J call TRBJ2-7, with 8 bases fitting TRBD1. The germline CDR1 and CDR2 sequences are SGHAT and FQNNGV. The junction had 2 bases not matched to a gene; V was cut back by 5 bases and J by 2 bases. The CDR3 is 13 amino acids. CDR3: CASSRRGPYEQYF. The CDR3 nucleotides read TGTGCCAGCAGCCGCAGGGGGCCCTACGAGCAGTACTTC.

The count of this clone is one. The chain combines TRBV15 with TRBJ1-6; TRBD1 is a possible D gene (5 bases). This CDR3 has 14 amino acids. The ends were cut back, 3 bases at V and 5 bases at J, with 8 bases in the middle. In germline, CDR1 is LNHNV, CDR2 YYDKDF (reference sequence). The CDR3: CATSRDIDNSPLHF. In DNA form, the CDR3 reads TGTGCCACCAGCAGGGACATCGATAATTCACCCCTCCACTTT.

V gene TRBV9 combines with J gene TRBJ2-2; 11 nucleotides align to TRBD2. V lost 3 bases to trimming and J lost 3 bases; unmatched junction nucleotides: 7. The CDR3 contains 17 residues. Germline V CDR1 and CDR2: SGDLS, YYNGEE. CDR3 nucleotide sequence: TGTGCCAGCAGCGGTAACCTAGCGGGGGGCGACACCGGGGAGCTGTTTTTT. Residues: CASSGNLAGGDTGELFF.

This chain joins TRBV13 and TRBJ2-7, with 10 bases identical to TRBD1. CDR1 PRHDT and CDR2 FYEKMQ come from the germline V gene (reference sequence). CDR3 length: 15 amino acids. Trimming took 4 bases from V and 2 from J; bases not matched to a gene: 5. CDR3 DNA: TGTGCCAGCAGCTACAAAGACAGGGGGCCCTACGAGCAGTACTTC. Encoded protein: CASSYKDRGPYEQYF.

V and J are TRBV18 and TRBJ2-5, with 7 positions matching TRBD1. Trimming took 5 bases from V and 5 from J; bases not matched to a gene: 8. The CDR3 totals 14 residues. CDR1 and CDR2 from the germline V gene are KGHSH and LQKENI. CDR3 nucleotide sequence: TGTGCCAGCTCAACGAGACAGGGTGGGGAGACCCAGTACTTC. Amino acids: CASSTRQGGETQYF.

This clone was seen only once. CDR3: CASSVAATSSHEQYF. The CDR3 coding sequence is TGTGCCAGCAGCGTAGCTGCGACTAGTTCCCACGAGCAGTACTTC. The gene calls are TRBV9 and TRBJ2-7; tentatively, D is TRBD2 (6 bases). The CDR3 runs to 15 residues. Trimming cost V 0 bases and J 5 bases, with 15 bases left between them. CDR1 is SGDLS, CDR2 YYNGEE, per germline. Filled out from reference TRBV9 and TRBJ2-7, the complete variable domain reads DSGVTQTPKHLITATGQRVTLRCSPRSGDLSVYWYQQSLDQGLQFLIQYYNGEERAKGNILERFSAQQFPDLHSELNLSSLELGDSALYFCASSVAATSSHEQYFGPGTRLTVT.

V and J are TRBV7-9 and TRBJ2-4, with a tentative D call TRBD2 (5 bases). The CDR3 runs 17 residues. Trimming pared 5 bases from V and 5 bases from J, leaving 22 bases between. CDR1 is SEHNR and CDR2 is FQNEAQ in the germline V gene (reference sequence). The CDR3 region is CASSPTSPGEIQNIQYF. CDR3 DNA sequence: TGTGCCAGCAGCCCCACGAGCCCCGGGGAGATCCAAAACATTCAGTACTTC.

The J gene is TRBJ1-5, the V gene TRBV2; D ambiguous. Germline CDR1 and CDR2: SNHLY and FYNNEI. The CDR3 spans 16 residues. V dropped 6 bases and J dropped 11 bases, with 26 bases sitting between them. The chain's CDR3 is CASSEMKPGTLIAQHF. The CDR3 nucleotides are TGTGCCAGCAGCGAAATGAAGCCGGGTACACTCATAGCCCAGCATTTT.